Listed here are 7 T cell receptor beta chains from one sample, sequenced in a study of PD-1 blockade in mismatch repair-deficient tumors. Here immunoSEQ multiplex PCR was the method, and the copy in TCRdb shows in-frame clones only, minus some. Of approximately 120,000 clones in the sample, 86% were seen once. The starting material was peripheral blood, obtained 44 weeks after starting pembrolizumab. These receptors all stem from an adult with mismatch repair-deficient cancer.

CDR3 loop: CASSLSHQVNGHEQFF. The CDR3 bases are TGTGCCAGCAGCTTATCTCATCAGGTTAACGGCCATGAGCAGTTCTTC. The J gene is TRBJ2-1, the V gene TRBV7-3; D ambiguous. CDR1 is SGHTA and CDR2 is FQGTGA in the germline V gene. CDR3 length: 16 amino acids. The V end lost 2 bases, the J end lost 8 bases, and 19 bases lay between the germline ends. The full variable domain, in which reference TRBV7-3 and TRBJ2-1 provide the parts outside the CDR3, is GAGVSQTPSNKVTEKGKYVELRCDPISGHTALYWYRQSLGQGPEFLIYFQGTGAADDSGLPNDRFFAVRPEGSVSTLKIQRTERGDSAVYLCASSLSHQVNGHEQFFGPGTRLTVL.

In this sample, this clone turned up a few times. The chain is built from TRBV11-3 and TRBJ2-1, with TRBD1 identical over 9 bases. Germline V gene sequence: CDR1 SGHNT, CDR2 YENEEA. The V and J ends lost 5 bases and 3 bases, in that order; junction bases with no gene match: 11. The CDR3 loop spans 17 amino acids. The chain's CDR3 is CASSDHRGPSDYNEQFF. In DNA, the CDR3 is TGTGCCAGCAGCGACCACAGGGGGCCGTCTGACTACAATGAGCAGTTCTTC.

The CDR3 reads CASSIEYWGGQFF. For the CDR3, the DNA is TGTGCCAGTAGTATAGAATACTGGGGGGGGCAGTTCTTC. The V call is TRBV19, the J call TRBJ2-1; 7 bases are a match to TRBD2. The CDR3 is 13 amino acids. Trimming removed 0 bases from V and 12 bases from J; junction bases left unmatched: 5. Germline lookup yields CDR1 LNHDA and CDR2 SQIVND (reference sequence).

The chain carries TRBV4-3 and TRBJ2-7, with TRBD2 identical over 8 bases. This CDR3 region has 15 residues. The junction had 5 bases not matched to a gene; V was cut back by 2 bases and J by 2 bases. Germline V lookup: CDR1 LGHNA, CDR2 YSLEER. The chain's CDR3 is CASSQTSGTPYEQYF. The DNA of the CDR3 is TGCGCCAGCAGCCAAACTAGCGGAACCCCCTACGAGCAGTACTTC.

The chain joins TRBV2 to TRBJ1-1, with a possible D match to TRBD1 (5 bases). V lost 2 bases and J lost 4, with 8 bases in between. This CDR3 is built from 13 residues. Germline CDR1 reads SNHLY; CDR2 reads FYNNEI. CDR3 sequence: CASSENQGTEAFF. CDR3 DNA sequence: TGTGCCAGCAGTGAAAACCAGGGCACTGAAGCTTTCTTT.

The chain carries TRBV29-1 and TRBJ2-1, with D perhaps being TRBD1 or TRBD2 (5 bases each). Germline CDR1 reads SQVTM; CDR2 reads ANQGSEA. The CDR3 has 13 residues. Trimming shortened V by 5 bases and J by 9 bases, and 17 bases separated the two germline ends. CDR3 coding DNA: TGCAGCGTTTCTACTAGGGGAACAGGTGAGCAGTTCTTC. Protein: CSVSTRGTGEQFF.

This clone was observed a single time. This sequence joins TRBV10-3 and TRBJ2-7, with TRBD2 matching over 7 bases. Germline V gene sequence: CDR1 ENHRY, CDR2 SYGVKD. V lost 11 bases and J lost 1; bases outside the gene matches: 8. The CDR3 loop spans 13 amino acids. CDR3 nucleotide sequence: TGTGCCTCGGTCGGGGAGGGTTCCTACGAGCAGTACTTC. It encodes CASVGEGSYEQYF.